The 5 T cell receptor beta chains below all came from one sample that was sequenced in a study of molecular identifiers for immune sequencing clone quantification. TCRdb reprocessed the PCR reads with MiXCR, giving one entry per CDR3 protein. The sample records under 350,000 distinct CDR3 sequences, over 20% being singletons. Specimen: naive CD8+ T cells from blood, with Jurkat cell RNA spiked in. Subset described: FACS-sorted CD8+CD4-CCR7+CD45RA+ naive T cells. The source is a human donor in good health. Some libraries in this study had Jurkat cell RNA spiked in.

As regards this clonotype: This CDR3 fails to terminate in the conserved phenylalanine or tryptophan, so it likely reflects a read error. The rearrangement links TRBV27 to TRBJ2-7, with 9 bases identical to TRBD1. The CDR3 spans 14 residues. Unmatched junction bases numbered 8, after V lost 6 bases and J lost 5 bases. Germline CDR1 MNHEY, CDR2 SMNVEV (reference sequence). The CDR3 loop is CASREGQGFNEQYL. The DNA for the CDR3 is TGTGCCAGCAGGGAGGGACAGGGATTTAACGAGCAGTACCTC.

This sequence joins TRBV20-1 and TRBJ2-3; D is uncertain. V lost 1 base, J lost 6 bases, and 14 bases lay in between. The length of the CDR3 is 14 residues. Germline CDR1 is DFQATT and CDR2 is SNEGSKA (reference sequence). The CDR3 spells CSARALGLGDTQYF. The CDR3 nucleotides read TGCAGTGCTAGAGCCCTGGGGTTGGGGGATACGCAGTATTTT.

V and J are TRBV2 and TRBJ1-1, with unresolved D. Trimming left V 6 bases short and J 0 bases short, with 5 bases between. Germline values: CDR1 SNHLY, CDR2 FYNNEI. The CDR3 runs to 12 residues. CDR3 DNA: TGTGCCAGCAGGGATGTGAACACTGAAGCTTTCTTT. It codes for CASRDVNTEAFF.

This clonotype was counted ten times or more. This chain joins TRBV6-5 and TRBJ1-1; TRBD1 might be the D (6 bases). Trimming removed 7 bases at V and 5 bases at J, with 20 bases between. CDR1 is MNHEY, CDR2 SVGAGI, per germline. This CDR3 has 15 amino acids. CDR3 nucleotides: TGTGCCAGCACCTTAACTTCGACAGGAGGGACTGAAGCTTTCTTT. Its protein product is CASTLTSTGGTEAFF.

This clonotype has only one observation. A single base separates this from a much larger clone, so it may be a read error. J is TRBJ2-7 and V is TRBV7-9; a possible D gene is TRBD1 (6 bases). Germline V gene sequence: CDR1 SEHNR, CDR2 FQNEAQ (reference sequence). The CDR3 is 14 amino acids. The CDR3 region has the DNA TGTGCCAGCAGCATGGGACACGCCAACTACGAGCGGTACTTC. It codes for CASSMGHANYERYF. Looking up the rest from reference TRBV7-9 and TRBJ2-7 gives the full variable domain: DTGVSQNPRHKITKRGQNVTFRCDPISEHNRLYWYRQTLGQGPEFLTYFQNEAQLEKSRLLSDRFSAERPKGSFSTLEIQRTEQGDSAMYLCASSMGHANYERYFGPGTRLTVT.